This TCR beta chain derives from a study of cytomegalovirus exposure and HLA in healthy donors. With 60 Vbeta and 13 Jbeta primers, the PCR was carried out. Clones were sequenced by immunoSEQ multiplex PCR, and TCRdb holds only the in-frame ones, with some missing. The data hold tens of thousands of clones, with about four fifths observed a single time. J gave up 4 bases and V 4 bases, and 12 bases lay outside the gene matches. The CDR3 loop spans 16 amino acids. The germline V gene encodes CDR1 MNHEY and CDR2 SVGAGI. The receptor comes from a woman aged 35 to 49 in good health and CMV-seronegative. The source material was PBMCs. The chain joins TRBV6-5 to TRBJ2-5, with TRBD2 matching over 7 bases. The CDR3 region has the DNA TGTGCCAGCAGTTCCCGTTCTTGGCGGGAGCGAGAGACCCAGTACTTC. Translation gives CASSSRSWRERETQYF.